Presented here are 17 T cell receptor beta chains from one specimen sequenced in a study of technical replicates of blood from several donors. Profiled with immunoSEQ multiplex PCR; TCRdb holds only in-frame clones, not every one. In the table there are tens of thousands of clones, just under 95% of which are singletons. Source material: T cells isolated from PBMCs. The receptors were sampled from a human donor in good health.

The chain couples TRBV5-1 to TRBJ1-4, with D possibly being TRBD1 (5 bases). In germline, CDR1 is SGHRS, CDR2 YFSETQ. V was pared by 1 base and J by 8 bases, with 9 bases between. The CDR3 contains 13 residues. CDR3 nucleotides: TGCGCCAGCAGCTTGTGGCAGGGAGAAAAACTGTTTTTT. It is translated as CASSLWQGEKLFF.

The chain is built from TRBV11-1 and TRBJ2-7, with 7 bases that match TRBD1. Germline CDR1 is SGHAT and CDR2 is FQDESV (reference sequence). J gave up 4 bases and V 5 bases, and 5 bases lay outside the gene matches. The CDR3 runs to 13 residues. This chain's CDR3 is CASSIGQAYEQYF. The CDR3 nucleotides read TGTGCCAGCAGCATTGGACAGGCTTACGAGCAGTACTTC.

The rearrangement links TRBV29-1 to TRBJ2-5; 9 bases fit TRBD2. The CDR3 has 14 amino acids. V shed 6 bases and J 4 bases; nucleotides not matched to a gene: 9. Germline CDR1 is SQVTM and CDR2 is ANQGSEA. The CDR3 region is CSVGGGRAPETQYF. Here the CDR3 DNA reads TGCAGCGTGGGGGGCGGGAGGGCCCCAGAGACCCAGTACTTC.

This chain connects TRBV14 to TRBJ1-2; D is uncertain. Germline CDR1 SGHDN, CDR2 FVKESK. The V and J ends lost 2 bases and 6 bases respectively, with 7 bases between them. The CDR3 is 12 amino acids. CDR3 sequence: CASSQYGDGYTF. The CDR3 DNA is TGTGCCAGCAGCCAATACGGGGATGGCTACACCTTC.

The V and J genes are TRBV1 and TRBJ2-1; the table names TRBD2, a call not compared with the DNA. TRBV1 is a pseudogene. The CDR3 covers 16 residues. The CDR3 nucleotides are TGCACCAGCCCCGAAAGAACTAGCGGGGGGTACAATGAGCAGTTCTTC. Translated: CTSPERTSGGYNEQFF.

The chain employs TRBV27 and TRBJ2-2; 9 bases are a match to TRBD2. Germline CDR1 and CDR2: MNHEY and SMNVEV (reference sequence). The trim removed 6 bases at V and 5 bases at J, leaving 13 bases unmatched. The CDR3 runs 17 residues. In nucleotides, the CDR3 is TGTGCCAGCAGACTAGCTGGTGGGCTAGCGGGAACCGGGGAGCTGTTTTTT. It yields the protein CASRLAGGLAGTGELFF.

The chain employs TRBV5-6 and TRBJ2-7; 8 bases are a match to TRBD2. This CDR3 is built from 15 residues. Per the germline V gene, CDR1 is SGHDT and CDR2 is YYEEEE. The V and J ends lost 0 bases and 1 base, in that order; junction bases with no gene match: 3. CDR3 DNA: TGTGCCAGCAGCTTGGTCTCTAGCGGGTCCTACGAGCAGTACTTC. It encodes CASSLVSSGSYEQYF.

This clone is medium-sized (0.01 to 0.1%) within its sample. CDR3 amino acids: CASSIGRSNNQPQHF. CDR3 DNA: TGTGCCAGTAGTATAGGGAGGAGTAACAATCAGCCCCAGCATTTT. This chain uses TRBV19 with TRBJ1-5, with D hard to call. Germline CDR1 is LNHDA and CDR2 is SQIVND (reference sequence). V lost 1 base and J lost 3, with 10 bases in between. The CDR3 has 15 residues. The variable domain in full, with the rest retrieved from reference TRBV19 and TRBJ1-5, is DGGITQSPKYLFRKEGQNVTLSCEQNLNHDAMYWYRQDPGQGLRLIYYSQIVNDFQKGDIAEGYSVSREKKESFPLTVTSAQKNPTAFYLCASSIGRSNNQPQHFGDGTRLSIL.

This clone was recorded a few times. J is TRBJ1-1 and V is TRBV9, with 7 bases aligning to TRBD1. Germline V gene data show CDR1 as SGDLS and CDR2 as YYNGEE. The CDR3 covers 13 residues. V shed 1 base and J 4 bases; nucleotides not matched to a gene: 1. The CDR3 region has the DNA TGTGCCAGCAGCGTATCAGGGGGCACTGAAGCTTTCTTT. Its protein is CASSVSGGTEAFF.

The chain uses TRBV4-3 and TRBJ2-1; 10 bases line up with TRBD1. The CDR3 extends over 13 amino acids. Germline V lookup: CDR1 LGHNA, CDR2 YSLEER. After removal of 5 bases from V and 10 bases from J, the junction contained 5 bases not matched to a gene. The CDR3 region is CASSEDRGKEQFF. Here the CDR3 DNA reads TGCGCCAGCAGCGAGGACAGGGGGAAGGAGCAGTTCTTC.

This clone was detected once. The chain recombines TRBV18 with TRBJ2-2; D is uncertain. V was pared by 6 bases and J by 10 bases, with 9 bases between. Looked up from germline, CDR1 is KGHSH and CDR2 is LQKENI. The CDR3 length is 11 residues. The CDR3 sequence: CASSRYSELFF. CDR3 nucleotide sequence: TGTGCCAGCTCGCGGTACTCGGAGCTGTTTTTT.

This chain uses TRBV7-9 with TRBJ2-1; 7 nucleotides align to TRBD1. V shed 6 bases, J shed 5 bases, and the junction held 7 bases outside the gene matches. The CDR3 runs to 14 residues. Germline V gives CDR1 SEHNR, CDR2 FQNEAQ (reference sequence). The CDR3 region has the DNA TGTGCCAGCAGACTGGGGGACAGCCACAATGAGCAGTTCTTC. Protein product: CASRLGDSHNEQFF. Full variable domain (missing parts from reference TRBV7-9 and TRBJ2-1): DTGVSQNPRHKITKRGQNVTFRCDPISEHNRLYWYRQTLGQGPEFLTYFQNEAQLEKSRLLSDRFSAERPKGSFSTLEIQRTEQGDSAMYLCASRLGDSHNEQFFGPGTRLTVL.

The CDR3 spells CASSPRDRPSYEQYF. The CDR3 DNA reads TGTGCCAGCAGCCCCCGGGACAGACCATCCTACGAGCAGTACTTC. The rearrangement links TRBV7-9 to TRBJ2-7; 7 bases are a match to TRBD1. The ends lost 5 bases at V and 1 base at J; junction bases unmatched: 8. This CDR3 is 15 amino acids long. Germline V gene lookup returns CDR1 SEHNR and CDR2 FQNEAQ (reference sequence).

The rearrangement uses TRBV4-1 and TRBJ2-5, with D perhaps matching TRBD2 (5 bases). The V end lost 6 bases, the J end lost 11 bases, and 22 bases lay between the germline ends. The CDR3 spans 14 residues. Germline V gives CDR1 MGHRA, CDR2 YSYEKL. The CDR3 here is CASSLDGGDGEQYF. DNA of the CDR3: TGCGCCAGCAGTCTAGACGGCGGTGACGGGGAGCAGTACTTC.

The J gene is TRBJ2-2, the V gene TRBV7-3; 8 bases fit TRBD2. J lost 2 bases, V lost 5 bases, and 4 bases had no gene match. The CDR3 extends over 15 amino acids. Germline CDR1 SGHTA, CDR2 FQGTGA. The CDR3: CASSGLAGNTGELFF. The CDR3 DNA sequence: TGTGCCAGCAGCGGGTTAGCGGGAAACACCGGGGAGCTGTTTTTT.

The chain combines TRBV29-1 with TRBJ2-3, with TRBD2 matching 12 bases. The CDR3 consists of 14 residues. The V gene end was trimmed by 5 bases and the J gene end by 3 bases; junction bases not matched to a gene: 3. CDR1 SQVTM and CDR2 ANQGSEA come from the germline V gene. CDR3 bases: TGCAGCGTTTCGACTAGCGGGAGTACAGATACGCAGTATTTT. It specifies CSVSTSGSTDTQYF.

The chain combines TRBV2 with TRBJ1-2; D remains ambiguous. The germline V gene encodes CDR1 SNHLY and CDR2 FYNNEI. CDR3 length equals 12 residues. Trimming took off 4 bases at V and 8 bases at J, with 11 bases between the two ends. CDR3 protein: CASSVLGKGYTF. CDR3 DNA: TGTGCCAGCAGTGTCCTCGGGAAGGGCTACACCTTC.